This T cell receptor beta chain was identified in a study of T-cell reconstitution after alpha-beta-depleted transplantation in children. The V and J ends lost 2 bases and 3 bases respectively, with 17 bases between them. Germline lookup yields CDR1 MNHEY and CDR2 SMNVEV (reference sequence). There are 16 residues in the CDR3. Points from the study as a whole: Where alpha-beta T cells came from about two months after transplant was reportedly several hundred expanded graft clones.

The authors prepared the TCRbeta library with unique molecular identifiers. TCRdb analysed the PCR reads with MiXCR anew, one entry per CDR3 protein. Of about 980,000 distinct CDR3 sequences in the sample, 25% to 30% were seen once. Note on this clonotype: The antigen is undetermined.

Here the sequenced sample was PBMCs, mostly from graft donor cells, taken 360 days after TCRalphabeta/CD19-depleted stem cell transplant. The chain joins TRBV27 to TRBJ2-7; D is unclear. The receptor was isolated from a boy younger than two who had a stem cell transplant for SCID, so the T cells may come from the graft donor. CDR3 in DNA: TGTGCCAGCAGTTTACAAGGCTGGTCAGATGTCTACGAGCAGTACTTC. It encodes CASSLQGWSDVYEQYF.